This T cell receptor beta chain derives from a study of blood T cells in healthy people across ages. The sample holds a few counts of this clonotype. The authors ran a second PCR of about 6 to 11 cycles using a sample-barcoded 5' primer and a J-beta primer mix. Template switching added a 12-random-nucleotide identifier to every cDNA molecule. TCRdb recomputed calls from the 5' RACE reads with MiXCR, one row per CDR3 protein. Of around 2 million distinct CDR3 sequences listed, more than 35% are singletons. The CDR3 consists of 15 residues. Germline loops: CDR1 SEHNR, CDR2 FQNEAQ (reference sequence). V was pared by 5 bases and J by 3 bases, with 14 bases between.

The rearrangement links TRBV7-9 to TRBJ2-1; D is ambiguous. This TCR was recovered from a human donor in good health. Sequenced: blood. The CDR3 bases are TGTGCCAGCAGCCAAAGTTTTCCCGTCTACAATGAGCAGTTCTTC. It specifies CASSQSFPVYNEQFF. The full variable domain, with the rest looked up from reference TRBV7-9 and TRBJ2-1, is DTGVSQNPRHKITKRGQNVTFRCDPISEHNRLYWYRQTLGQGPEFLTYFQNEAQLEKSRLLSDRFSAERPKGSFSTLEIQRTEQGDSAMYLCASSQSFPVYNEQFFGPGTRLTVL.